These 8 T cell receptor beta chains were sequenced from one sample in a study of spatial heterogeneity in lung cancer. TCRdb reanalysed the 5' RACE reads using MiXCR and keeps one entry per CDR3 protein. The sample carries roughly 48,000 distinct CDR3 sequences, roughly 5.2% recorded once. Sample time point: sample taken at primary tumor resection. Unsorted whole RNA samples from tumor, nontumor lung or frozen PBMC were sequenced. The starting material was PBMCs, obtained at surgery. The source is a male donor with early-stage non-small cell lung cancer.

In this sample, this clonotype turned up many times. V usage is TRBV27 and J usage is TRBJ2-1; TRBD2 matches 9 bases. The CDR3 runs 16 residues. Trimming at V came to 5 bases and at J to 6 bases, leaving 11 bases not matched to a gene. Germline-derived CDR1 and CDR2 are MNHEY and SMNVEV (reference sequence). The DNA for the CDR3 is TGTGCCAGCAGTCCCTTAGCGGGAGAAAGGAGCAATGAGCAGTTCTTC. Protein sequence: CASSPLAGERSNEQFF.

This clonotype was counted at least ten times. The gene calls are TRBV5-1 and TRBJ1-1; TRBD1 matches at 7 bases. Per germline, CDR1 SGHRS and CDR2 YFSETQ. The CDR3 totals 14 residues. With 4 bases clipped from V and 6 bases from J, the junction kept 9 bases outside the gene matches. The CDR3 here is CASSALYRGPEAFF. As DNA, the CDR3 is TGCGCCAGCAGCGCACTCTACAGGGGACCTGAAGCTTTCTTT.

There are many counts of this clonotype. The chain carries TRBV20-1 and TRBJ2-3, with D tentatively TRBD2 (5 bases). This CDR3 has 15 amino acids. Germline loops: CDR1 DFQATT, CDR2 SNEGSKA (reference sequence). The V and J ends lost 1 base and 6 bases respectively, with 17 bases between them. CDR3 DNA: TGCAGTGCTAGAGTGGGAGCGATTGTGGCGGATACGCAGTATTTT. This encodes CSARVGAIVADTQYF.

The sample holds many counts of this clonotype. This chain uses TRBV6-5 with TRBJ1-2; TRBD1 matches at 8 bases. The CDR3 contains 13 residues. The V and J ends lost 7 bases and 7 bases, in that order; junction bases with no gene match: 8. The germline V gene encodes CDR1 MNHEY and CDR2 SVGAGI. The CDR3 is CASTRGTGSGYTF. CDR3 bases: TGTGCCAGCACCCGTGGGACAGGTAGTGGCTACACCTTC.

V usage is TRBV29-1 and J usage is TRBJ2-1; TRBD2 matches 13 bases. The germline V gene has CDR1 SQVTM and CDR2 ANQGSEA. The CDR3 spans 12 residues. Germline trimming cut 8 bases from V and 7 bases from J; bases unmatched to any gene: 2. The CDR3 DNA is TGCAGCTCGGGACTAGCGGGGAATGAGCAGTTCTTC. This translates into CSSGLAGNEQFF.

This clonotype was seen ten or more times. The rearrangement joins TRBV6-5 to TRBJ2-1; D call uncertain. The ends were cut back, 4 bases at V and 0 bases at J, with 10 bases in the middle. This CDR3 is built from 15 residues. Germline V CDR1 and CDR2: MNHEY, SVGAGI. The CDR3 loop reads CASSSRAPSYNEQFF. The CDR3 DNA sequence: TGTGCCAGCAGTTCGCGTGCCCCCTCCTACAATGAGCAGTTCTTC.

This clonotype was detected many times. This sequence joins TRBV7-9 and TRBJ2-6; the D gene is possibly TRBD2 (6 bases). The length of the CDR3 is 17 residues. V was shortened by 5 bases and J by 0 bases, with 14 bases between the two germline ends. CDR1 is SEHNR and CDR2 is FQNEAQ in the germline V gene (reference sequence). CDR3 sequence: CASSPGTSSSGANVLTF. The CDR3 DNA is TGTGCCAGCAGCCCCGGGACTTCCAGCTCTGGGGCCAACGTCCTGACTTTC.

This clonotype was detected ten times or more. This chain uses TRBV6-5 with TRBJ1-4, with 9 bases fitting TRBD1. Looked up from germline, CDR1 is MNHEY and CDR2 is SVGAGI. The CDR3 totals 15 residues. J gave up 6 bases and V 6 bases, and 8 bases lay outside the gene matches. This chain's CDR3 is CASRATGGRDEKLFF. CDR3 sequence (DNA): TGTGCCAGCAGGGCAACAGGGGGCCGGGATGAAAAACTGTTTTTT.